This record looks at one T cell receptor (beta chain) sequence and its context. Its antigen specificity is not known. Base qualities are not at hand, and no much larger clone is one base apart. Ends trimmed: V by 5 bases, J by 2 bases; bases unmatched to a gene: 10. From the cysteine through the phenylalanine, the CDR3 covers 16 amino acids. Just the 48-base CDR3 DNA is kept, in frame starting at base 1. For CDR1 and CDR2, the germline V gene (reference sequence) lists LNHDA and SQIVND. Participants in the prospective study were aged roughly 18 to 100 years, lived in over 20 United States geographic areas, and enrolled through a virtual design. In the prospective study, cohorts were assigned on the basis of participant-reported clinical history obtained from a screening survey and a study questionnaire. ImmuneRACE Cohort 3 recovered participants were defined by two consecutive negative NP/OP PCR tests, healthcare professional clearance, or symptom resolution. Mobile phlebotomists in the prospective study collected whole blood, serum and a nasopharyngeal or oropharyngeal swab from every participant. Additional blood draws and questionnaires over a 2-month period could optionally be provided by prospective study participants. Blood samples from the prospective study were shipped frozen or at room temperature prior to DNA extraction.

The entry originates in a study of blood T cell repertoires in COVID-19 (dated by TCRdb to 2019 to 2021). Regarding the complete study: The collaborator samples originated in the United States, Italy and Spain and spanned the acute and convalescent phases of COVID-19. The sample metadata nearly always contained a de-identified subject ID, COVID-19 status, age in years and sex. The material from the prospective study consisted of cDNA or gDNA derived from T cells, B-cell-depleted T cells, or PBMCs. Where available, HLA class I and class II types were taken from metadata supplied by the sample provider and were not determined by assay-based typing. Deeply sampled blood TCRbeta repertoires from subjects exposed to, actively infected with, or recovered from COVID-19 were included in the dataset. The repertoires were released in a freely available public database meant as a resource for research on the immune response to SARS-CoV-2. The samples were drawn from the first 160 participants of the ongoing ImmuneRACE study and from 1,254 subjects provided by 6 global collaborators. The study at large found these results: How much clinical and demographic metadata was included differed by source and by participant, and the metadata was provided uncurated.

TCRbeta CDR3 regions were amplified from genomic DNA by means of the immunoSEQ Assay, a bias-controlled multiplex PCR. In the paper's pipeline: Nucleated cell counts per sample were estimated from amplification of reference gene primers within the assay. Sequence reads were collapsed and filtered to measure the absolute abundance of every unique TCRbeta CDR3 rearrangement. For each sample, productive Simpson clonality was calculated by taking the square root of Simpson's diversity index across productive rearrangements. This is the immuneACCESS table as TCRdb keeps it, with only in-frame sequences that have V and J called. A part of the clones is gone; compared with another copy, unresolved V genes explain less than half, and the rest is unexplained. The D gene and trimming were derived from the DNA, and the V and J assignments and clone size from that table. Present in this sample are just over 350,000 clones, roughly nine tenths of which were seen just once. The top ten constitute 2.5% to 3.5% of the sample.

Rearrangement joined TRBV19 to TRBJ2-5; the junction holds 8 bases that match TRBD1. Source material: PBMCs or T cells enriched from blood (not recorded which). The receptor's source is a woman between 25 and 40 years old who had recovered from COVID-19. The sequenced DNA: TGTGCCAGTAGTCCACGGACAGGGTTTTCGCAAGAGACCCAGTACTTC. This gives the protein CASSPRTGFSQETQYF.